The next 13 T cell receptor beta chains were all read from a single sample in a study of T cells in Graves' hyperthyroidism and ophthalmopathy. TCR beta CDR3 region amplification was performed from RNA transcripts. Researchers ran a first-round RT-PCR on the TCR CDR3 using the HTBI primer set. TCRdb re-analysed the multiplex PCR reads in MiXCR, keeping a single row per CDR3 protein. The data hold 700,000 to 950,000 distinct CDR3 sequences, with approximately 36% observed a single time. The specimen sequenced was blood. Source of these receptors: a woman in her thirties or forties with Graves' hyperthyroidism.

On this clonotype itself: This CDR3 fails to terminate in the conserved phenylalanine or tryptophan, so it likely reflects a read error. The DNA is left out, because the CDR3 cannot be placed on it with certainty; the CDR3 is given as TCRdb lists it. The chain combines TRBV7-2 with TRBJ2-7; the table assigns TRBD1, which was not confirmed against the DNA. From its first to its last residue, the CDR3 has 8 amino acids. Germline CDR1 and CDR2: SGHTA and FQGNSA. CDR3 sequence reads: CASSPGRG.

This sequence joins TRBV7-2 and TRBJ1-2, with D possibly being TRBD1 (6 bases). CDR3 length equals 14 residues. V gave up 8 bases and J gave up 0 bases, with 13 bases separating them. Germline V lookup: CDR1 SGHTA, CDR2 FQGNSA. The CDR3 DNA sequence: TGTGCCAGCGGTCAGAGGGGGGCTAACTATGGCTACACCTTC. Protein sequence: CASGQRGANYGYTF.

There are a few counts of this clonotype. The chain carries TRBV10-3 and TRBJ2-6; 9 nucleotides align to TRBD1. From germline, CDR1 is ENHRY and CDR2 SYGVKD. V lost 6 bases and J lost 2; bases outside the gene matches: 8. The CDR3 is 17 residues long. CDR3 DNA sequence: TGTGCCATCAGGCGGGACAGGGTTTCCGCTGGGGCCAACGTCCTGACTTTC. Translation gives CAIRRDRVSAGANVLTF.

The chain joins TRBV11-2 to TRBJ2-3, with D possibly being TRBD1 or TRBD2 (6 bases each). Between the trimmed V and J ends, which lost 0 bases and 6 bases, there was a span of 13 bases. The CDR3 sequence is 15 residues long. CDR1 and CDR2 from the germline V gene are SGHAT and FQNNGV. The DNA for the CDR3 is TGTGCCAGCAGCTTAGAGTGGGGGGCGGGGGATACGCAGTATTTT. It encodes CASSLEWGAGDTQYF.

The genes are TRBV7-9 and TRBJ2-2, with D possibly being TRBD1 (6 bases). Trimming shortened V by 5 bases and J by 4 bases, and 11 bases separated the two germline ends. Germline V gives CDR1 SEHNR, CDR2 FQNEAQ (reference sequence). CDR3 size: 14 residues. In DNA, the CDR3 is TGTGCCAGCAGCCCTCCCAGGGGCACCGGGGAGCTGTTTTTT. Residues: CASSPPRGTGELFF.

Of note for this clonotype: This could be a read error, since a much larger clone is one nucleotide away. The V and J genes are TRBV7-9 and TRBJ1-1, with D possibly TRBD1 on 6 matching bases. Trimming took off 7 bases at V and 0 bases at J, with 12 bases between the two ends. CDR1 and CDR2 from the germline V gene are SEHNR and FQNEAQ (reference sequence). The CDR3 spans 14 residues. The CDR3 bases are TGTGCCAGCATCCATGGACAGATGAACACTGAAGCTTTCTTT. It is translated as CASIHGQMNTEAFF.

CDR3 in DNA: TGTGCCATCAGTGAGGGGGGGACCAGGGAGCAGTTCTTC. Protein: CAISEGGTREQFF. This rearrangement joins TRBV10-3 to TRBJ2-7; a possible D gene is TRBD2 (6 bases). The J call may be wrong; the DNA end is better matched by TRBJ2-1. The CDR3 runs 13 residues. The germline V gene encodes CDR1 ENHRY and CDR2 SYGVKD.

The V call is TRBV6-2 or TRBV6-3, the J call TRBJ1-1; D gene uncertain. This CDR3 has 14 residues. The germline CDR1 and CDR2 sequences are MNHEY and SVGEGT. V dropped 5 bases and J dropped 1 base, with 11 bases sitting between them. CDR3 nucleotide sequence: TGTGCCAGCAGTCCAAATATCGGGAACACTGAAGCTTTCTTT. Protein: CASSPNIGNTEAFF.

V usage is TRBV20-1 and J usage is TRBJ1-1, with 9 bases identical to TRBD1. With V trimmed by 6 bases and J by 2 bases, 10 bases remained unmatched. The CDR3 runs 15 residues. Germline lookup yields CDR1 DFQATT and CDR2 SNEGSKA (reference sequence). CDR3 region: CSALGQGGRNTEAFF. CDR3 in DNA: TGCAGTGCCCTGGGACAGGGTGGGAGAAACACTGAAGCTTTCTTT.

V and J are TRBV6-2 or TRBV6-3 and TRBJ2-5; weak D call: TRBD1 (5 bases). Trimming stripped 0 bases from V and 6 bases from J, with 26 bases between. Germline V lookup: CDR1 MNHEY, CDR2 SVGEGT. This CDR3 has 19 residues. The CDR3 DNA follows: TGTGCCAGCAGTTACTCGATCTCTGTAGTCAGGGCTAGTGTGAAGACCCAGTACTTC. Amino acids: CASSYSISVVRASVKTQYF.

About this clonotype itself: Mismatch with germline at one junction end may stem from a read error. The gene calls are TRBV20-1 and TRBJ2-7; the match to TRBD1 covers 10 bases. The CDR3 runs to 15 residues. Germline V gives CDR1 DFQATT, CDR2 SNEGSKA (reference sequence). The CDR3 loop is CSATDRGDRGYEQYF. CDR3 DNA sequence: TGCAGCGCTACCGATCGTGGGGACAGGGGCTACGAGCAGTACTTC.

This clonotype has at least ten counts. V and J are TRBV2 and TRBJ2-2; maybe TRBD2 (5 bases). Germline V gene sequence: CDR1 SNHLY, CDR2 FYNNEI. CDR3 length: 15 amino acids. V lost 0 bases to trimming and J lost 5 bases, with 10 bases between them. The CDR3 nucleotides are TGTGCCAGCAGTGAAGCGATCCCGGGGACCGGGGAGCTGTTTTTT. Its translation is CASSEAIPGTGELFF.

This clonotype was seen more than once but under ten times. This chain links TRBV4-3 with TRBJ1-2; D possibly corresponds to TRBD1 (5 bases). Germline V CDR1 and CDR2: LGHNA, YSLEER. The germline V and J ends were trimmed by 1 base and 4 bases, with 13 bases remaining between them. There are 15 residues in the CDR3. CDR3 bases: TGCGCCAGCAGCCAAGTGACGGGGGTGGGCTATGGCTACACCTTC. Translated, it gives CASSQVTGVGYGYTF.